This T cell receptor beta chain appears in the sequencing data of a study of T cell responses to AZD1222 COVID-19 vaccine. CDR3 size: 11 residues. The V end was cut by 2 bases, the J end by 9 bases, with 6 bases between. CDR1 and CDR2 (germline): SGDLS, YYNGEE. On this clone itself: What it recognizes is unknown.

Whole-study results and caveats: The study reported that nearly half of spike-specific TCRs target unmutated variant regions. No day 14 peak samples; only post-peak repertoires were characterized. Most donors were white British, females outnumbered males, and clonal diversity was possibly underestimated.

The method was immunoSEQ multiplex PCR; TCRdb's version includes in-frame clones alone and lacks a portion of them. This sample carries over 100,000 clones, 75% to 90% of them seen once, and the ten largest clones take about 6%. J is TRBJ2-1 and V is TRBV9; tentative D call: TRBD1 (5 bases). The source of this sequence is an adult in good health. The input for sequencing was peripheral blood, taken on day 0 of AZD1222 vaccination. In nucleotides, the CDR3 is TGTGCCAGCAGCGTTCAGGGTGAGCAGTTCTTC. Its protein product is CASSVQGEQFF. Full variable domain (missing parts from reference TRBV9 and TRBJ2-1): DSGVTQTPKHLITATGQRVTLRCSPRSGDLSVYWYQQSLDQGLQFLIQYYNGEERAKGNILERFSAQQFPDLHSELNLSSLELGDSALYFCASSVQGEQFFGPGTRLTVL.